The 21 T cell receptor beta chains below were found in one sample sequenced in a study of T cells in Graves' hyperthyroidism and ophthalmopathy. TCR beta CDR3 sequences were amplified from RNA transcripts. The study used the HTBI primer set for a first-round RT-PCR of the TCR CDR3. Each CDR3 protein is one row after TCRdb ran MiXCR on the multiplex PCR reads. This table has around 600,000 distinct CDR3 sequences, about 15% appearing once. The sample was blood. These receptors were obtained from a woman aged 50 to 60 with Graves' ophthalmopathy.

A few counts support this clonotype. The chain couples TRBV7-8 to TRBJ1-1; tentative D call: TRBD1 (6 bases). Trimming shortened V by 6 bases and J by 6 bases, and 20 bases separated the two germline ends. This CDR3 is 15 amino acids long. Germline values: CDR1 SGHVS, CDR2 FQNEAQ. The CDR3 is CASSPREGGWSEAFF. The DNA of the CDR3 is TGTGCCAGCAGTCCCAGGGAGGGGGGATGGTCTGAAGCTTTCTTT. The full variable domain, rest sourced from reference TRBV7-8 and TRBJ1-1, is GAGVSQSPRYKVAKRGQDVALRCDPISGHVSLFWYQQALGQGPEFLTYFQNEAQLDKSGLPSDRFFAERPEGSVSTLKIQRTQQEDSAVYLCASSPREGGWSEAFFGQGTRLTVV.

The chain couples TRBV28 to TRBJ2-1; D call uncertain. The germline V gene encodes CDR1 MDHEN and CDR2 SYDVKM. The CDR3 is 13 residues long. With 6 bases removed from V and 7 bases from J, the gap between germline ends came to 13 bases. The CDR3 spells CASSLPRNNEQFF. DNA for the CDR3: TGTGCCAGCAGCCTTCCCCGGAATAATGAGCAGTTCTTC.

This sequence joins TRBV7-9 and TRBJ2-3; D perhaps matches TRBD2 (5 bases). The germline V gene has CDR1 SEHNR and CDR2 FQNEAQ (reference sequence). V was pared by 3 bases and J by 0 bases, with 16 bases between. This CDR3 comprises 17 residues. The CDR3 DNA reads TGTGCCAGCAGCTTCCCCGGACTGATTGGTAGCACAGATACGCAGTATTTT. Its protein product is CASSFPGLIGSTDTQYF.

The chain carries TRBV20-1 and TRBJ2-7; 9 bases line up with TRBD2. V lost 3 bases to trimming and J lost 5 bases; unmatched junction nucleotides: 23. This CDR3 contains 19 residues. Germline CDR1 is DFQATT and CDR2 is SNEGSKA (reference sequence). As DNA, the CDR3 is TGCAGTGCTAGCGAGCAGGGGGGCAGAGGGCTAGCGGGATCCCACGAGCAGTACTTC. Amino acids: CSASEQGGRGLAGSHEQYF.

The CDR3 DNA is TGCGCCAGCAGCCAAGATCTGTCAGGCTACGAGCAGTACTTC. It yields the protein CASSQDLSGYEQYF. The chain links TRBV4-1 to TRBJ2-7, with unresolved D. CDR3 size: 14 residues. The V gene's germline CDR1 is MGHRA and CDR2 YSYEKL. Trimming removed 0 bases at V and 3 bases at J, with 9 bases between.

This clonotype has a count of ten or more. CDR3 in DNA: TGTGCCAGCAGCCCTAGCGGGAGATCGTGGGAGACCCAGTACTTC. Translation gives CASSPSGRSWETQYF. V usage is TRBV28 and J usage is TRBJ2-5, with 10 nucleotides matching TRBD2. Germline assignment: CDR1 MDHEN and CDR2 SYDVKM. V was pared by 6 bases and J by 5 bases, with 9 bases of the junction left unmatched. The CDR3 length is 15 residues.

This clonotype occurred a few times. This chain connects TRBV2 to TRBJ1-5; possibly TRBD1 for D (5 bases). CDR3 length: 15 residues. The germline V gene encodes CDR1 SNHLY and CDR2 FYNNEI. The ends were cut back, 9 bases at V and 0 bases at J, with 15 bases in the middle. CDR3 protein: CASRNLRDSNQPQHF. In DNA form, the CDR3 reads TGTGCCAGTAGGAACCTCAGGGATAGCAATCAGCCCCAGCATTTT.

The chain is built from TRBV6-1 and TRBJ2-5; 11 nucleotides line up with TRBD2. Germline V CDR1 and CDR2: MNHNS, SASEGT. CDR3 size: 18 residues. The J segment lost 0 bases and the V segment lost 5 bases, leaving 11 bases of the junction unmatched. CDR3 coding DNA: TGTGCCAGCAGTATAACCCCTAGACTAGCGGGGAACCAAGAGACCCAGTACTTC. Protein product: CASSITPRLAGNQETQYF.

The chain couples TRBV28 to TRBJ2-6; D unclear. The CDR3 extends over 12 amino acids. Germline V gives CDR1 MDHEN, CDR2 SYDVKM. The germline V and J ends were trimmed by 7 bases and 3 bases, with 4 bases remaining between them. For the CDR3, the DNA is TGTGCCAGCACTTATGGGGCCAACGTCCTGACTTTC. It encodes CASTYGANVLTF. Together with reference TRBV28 and TRBJ2-6, the CDR3 gives the full variable domain: DVKVTQSSRYLVKRTGEKVFLECVQDMDHENMFWYRQDPGLGLRLIYFSYDVKMKEKGDIPEGYSVSREKKERFSLILESASTNQTSMYLCASTYGANVLTFGAGSRLTVL.

This clonotype showed up many times. CDR3 coding DNA: TGTGCCAGCAGTTACCGTCCGGGACTAGGTCACAATGAGCAGTTCTTC. Translated: CASSYRPGLGHNEQFF. The V gene is TRBV6-5, the J gene TRBJ2-1; 8 nucleotides match TRBD2. Trimming removed 2 bases from V and 5 bases from J; junction bases left unmatched: 8. The V gene's germline CDR1 is MNHEY and CDR2 SVGAGI. There are 16 residues in the CDR3.

This clonotype was detected many times. The genes are TRBV2 and TRBJ1-4, with a possible D match to TRBD1 (6 bases). The CDR3 has 14 amino acids. CDR1 is SNHLY and CDR2 is FYNNEI in the germline V gene. With 6 bases removed from V and 4 bases from J, the gap between germline ends came to 12 bases. CDR3 in DNA: TGTGCCAGCAGCGTTGACAGGATTAATGAAAAACTGTTTTTT. It specifies CASSVDRINEKLFF.

This clonotype was picked up a small number of times. This chain uses TRBV29-1 with TRBJ1-4; maybe TRBD1 (5 bases). V was shortened by 0 bases and J by 7 bases, with 9 bases between the two germline ends. Germline assignment: CDR1 SQVTM and CDR2 ANQGSEA. This CDR3 is built from 13 residues. CDR3 bases: TGCAGCGTTGAAGACAGGGTGGGTGAAAAACTGTTTTTT. It specifies CSVEDRVGEKLFF.

This clonotype has only a few counts. The chain uses TRBV6-5 and TRBJ2-7; 7 nucleotides match TRBD2. V gave up 1 base and J gave up 0 bases; unmatched junction bases: 6. This CDR3 has 16 residues. In germline, CDR1 is MNHEY, CDR2 SVGAGI. The CDR3 protein is CASSYLPSGNSYEQYF. Here the CDR3 DNA reads TGTGCCAGCAGTTACTTGCCCAGCGGGAACTCCTACGAGCAGTACTTC.

As concerns this clonotype: A much more abundant neighbour one base away suggests this may be a read error. The chain has TRBV9 and TRBJ2-1; 7 bases map to TRBD1. The V gene's germline CDR1 is SGDLS and CDR2 YYNGEE. This CDR3 comprises 15 residues. V lost 4 bases, J lost 9 bases, and 13 bases stayed unmatched. This CDR3 is CASSKSGTVRSEQFF. The CDR3 DNA sequence: TGTGCCAGCAGCAAATCCGGGACAGTAAGAAGTGAGCAGTTCTTC.

The V and J genes are TRBV9 and TRBJ2-1, with 10 bases identical to TRBD2. The CDR3 has 15 amino acids. V lost 0 bases to trimming and J lost 9 bases; unmatched junction nucleotides: 6. The germline CDR1 and CDR2 sequences are SGDLS and YYNGEE. This CDR3 is CASSVGASGSTEQFF. In DNA, the CDR3 is TGTGCCAGCAGCGTAGGGGCTAGCGGGAGTACTGAGCAGTTCTTC. Supplemented by reference TRBV9 and TRBJ2-1, the full variable domain reads DSGVTQTPKHLITATGQRVTLRCSPRSGDLSVYWYQQSLDQGLQFLIQYYNGEERAKGNILERFSAQQFPDLHSELNLSSLELGDSALYFCASSVGASGSTEQFFGPGTRLTVL.

In its sample, this clonotype was seen a few times. This rearrangement joins TRBV12-3 or TRBV12-4 to TRBJ2-5; D unclear. Trimming removed 3 bases at V and 3 bases at J, with 8 bases between. The CDR3 is 13 amino acids. DNA for the CDR3: TGTGCCAGCAGTTTTAGGCAGAAAGAGACCCAGTACTTC. The encoded protein is CASSFRQKETQYF.

In this sample, this clonotype turned up a few times. The chain combines TRBV6-1 with TRBJ2-7, with 9 positions matching TRBD1. Germline CDR1 reads MNHNS; CDR2 reads SASEGT. With V trimmed by 10 bases and J by 4 bases, 8 bases remained unmatched. The CDR3 runs 13 residues. The CDR3 sequence: CATETGGLYEQYF. In DNA, the CDR3 is TGTGCCACAGAGACAGGGGGATTGTACGAGCAGTACTTC.

This clonotype was picked up many times. The chain is built from TRBV3-1 and TRBJ2-7, with TRBD1 matching 7 bases. After removal of 0 bases from V and 5 bases from J, the junction contained 4 bases not matched to a gene. From germline, CDR1 is LGHDT and CDR2 YNNKEL (reference sequence). This CDR3 has 14 amino acids. This CDR3 reads CASSQDWDSHEQYF. The DNA of the CDR3 is TGTGCCAGCAGCCAAGATTGGGACAGCCACGAGCAGTACTTC.

The chain has TRBV19 and TRBJ2-7; TRBD2 agrees at 9 bases. CDR3 length: 15 residues. V trimming: 6 bases; J trimming: 0 bases; junction bases outside the gene matches: 6. Germline loops: CDR1 LNHDA, CDR2 SQIVND (reference sequence). DNA for the CDR3: TGTGCCAGTAGACCCGGACTAGCGTTCTCCTACGAGCAGTACTTC. Protein sequence: CASRPGLAFSYEQYF.

This clonotype was counted a few times. V usage is TRBV20-1 and J usage is TRBJ2-5; D is possibly TRBD2 (6 bases). Germline values: CDR1 DFQATT, CDR2 SNEGSKA (reference sequence). Trimming removed 4 bases from V and 5 bases from J, with 14 bases in between. The CDR3 is 13 residues long. CDR3: CSAIRLEEETQYF. The CDR3 DNA sequence: TGCAGTGCTATACGACTAGAGGAGGAGACCCAGTACTTC.

The chain recombines TRBV28 with TRBJ2-2; TRBD1 aligns across 8 bases. V trimming: 6 bases; J trimming: 7 bases; junction bases outside the gene matches: 7. CDR3 length: 14 amino acids. Germline V gives CDR1 MDHEN, CDR2 SYDVKM. CDR3 region: CASSRRGLSGELFF. The CDR3 DNA is TGTGCCAGCAGCCGCAGGGGGCTGAGCGGGGAGCTGTTTTTT.